The subject of this entry is one T cell receptor (beta chain). The source of the sample is a study of blood T cell repertoires in COVID-19. Study overall: Donors in the United States, Italy and Spain gave samples during acute or convalescent COVID-19. T cells, B-cell-depleted T cells, or PBMCs supplied cDNA or gDNA.

Per the germline V gene, CDR1 is MNHEY and CDR2 is SVGAGI. The V end lost 8 bases, the J end lost 2 bases, and 16 bases lay between the germline ends. The CDR3 length is 14 residues. Original methodology: Amplified reference gene primers provided the basis for estimating nucleated cell counts. The table came from immunoSEQ multiplex PCR; TCRdb's copy has only in-frame clones and leaves some out. The DNA was the basis for D and trimming; V, J and clone size are from that table. Among around 180,000 clones listed, about nine tenths were seen once. The rearrangement joins TRBV6-5 to TRBJ2-7, with a weak D call TRBD2 (6 bases). The sequencing sample was made of peripheral blood. This clonotype was sampled from a man in his 70s with active or convalescent COVID-19. The CDR3 loop reads CASARFGGAYEQYF. The DNA of the CDR3 is TGTGCCAGCGCCCGGTTCGGGGGAGCCTACGAGCAGTACTTC.